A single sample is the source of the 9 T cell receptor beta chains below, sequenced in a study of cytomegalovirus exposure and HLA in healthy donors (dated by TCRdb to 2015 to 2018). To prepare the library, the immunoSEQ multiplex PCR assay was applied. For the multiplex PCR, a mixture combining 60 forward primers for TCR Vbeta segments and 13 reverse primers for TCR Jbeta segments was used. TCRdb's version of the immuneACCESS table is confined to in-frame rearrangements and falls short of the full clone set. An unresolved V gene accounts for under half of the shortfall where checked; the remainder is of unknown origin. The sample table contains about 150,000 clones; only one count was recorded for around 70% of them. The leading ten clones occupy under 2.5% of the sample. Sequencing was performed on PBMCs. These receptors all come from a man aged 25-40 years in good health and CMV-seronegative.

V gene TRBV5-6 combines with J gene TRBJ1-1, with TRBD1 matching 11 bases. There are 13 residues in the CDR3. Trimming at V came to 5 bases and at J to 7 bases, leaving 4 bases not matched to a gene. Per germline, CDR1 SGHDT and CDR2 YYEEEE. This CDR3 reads CASSPGTGGEAFF. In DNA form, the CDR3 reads TGTGCCAGCAGTCCCGGGACAGGGGGTGAAGCTTTCTTT.

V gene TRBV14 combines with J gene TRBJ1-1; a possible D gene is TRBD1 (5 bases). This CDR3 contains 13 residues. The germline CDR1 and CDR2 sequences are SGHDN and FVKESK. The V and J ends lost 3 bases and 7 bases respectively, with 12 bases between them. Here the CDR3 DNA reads TGTGCCAGCAGCCAGGCGGGGGTAGGTGAAGCTTTCTTT. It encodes CASSQAGVGEAFF. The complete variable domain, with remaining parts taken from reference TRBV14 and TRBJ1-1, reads EAGVTQFPSHSVIEKGQTVTLRCDPISGHDNLYWYRRVMGKEIKFLLHFVKESKQDESGMPNNRFLAERTGGTYSTLKVQPAELEDSGVYFCASSQAGVGEAFFGQGTRLTVV.

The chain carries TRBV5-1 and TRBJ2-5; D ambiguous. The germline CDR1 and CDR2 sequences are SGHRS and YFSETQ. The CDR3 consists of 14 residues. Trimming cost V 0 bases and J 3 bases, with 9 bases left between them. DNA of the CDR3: TGCGCCAGCAGCTTGGGAACTATCGAAGAGACCCAGTACTTC. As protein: CASSLGTIEETQYF.

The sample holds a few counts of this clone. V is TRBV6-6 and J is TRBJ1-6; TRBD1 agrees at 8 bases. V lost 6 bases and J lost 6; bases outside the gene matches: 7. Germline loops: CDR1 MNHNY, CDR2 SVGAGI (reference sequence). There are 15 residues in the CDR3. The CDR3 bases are TGTGCCAGCAGCATCGGACAGGGAAGTAATTCACCCCTCCACTTT. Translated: CASSIGQGSNSPLHF.

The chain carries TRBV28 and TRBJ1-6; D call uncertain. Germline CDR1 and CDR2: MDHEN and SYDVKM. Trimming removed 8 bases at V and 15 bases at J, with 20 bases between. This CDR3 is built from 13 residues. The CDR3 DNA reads TGTGCCAGCCGAGAGGCCGCCCTTCTGGTCCTCCACTTT. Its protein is CASREAALLVLHF.

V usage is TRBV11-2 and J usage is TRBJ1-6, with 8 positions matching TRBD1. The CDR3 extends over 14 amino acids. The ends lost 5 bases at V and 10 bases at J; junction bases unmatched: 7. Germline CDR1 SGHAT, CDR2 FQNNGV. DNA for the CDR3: TGTGCCAGCAGCCCGCGGGACAGGTGGTCACCCCTCCACTTT. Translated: CASSPRDRWSPLHF.

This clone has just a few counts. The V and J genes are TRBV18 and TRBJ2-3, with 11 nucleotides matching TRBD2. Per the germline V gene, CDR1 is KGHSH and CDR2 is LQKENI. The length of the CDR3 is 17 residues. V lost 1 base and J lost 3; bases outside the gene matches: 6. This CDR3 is CASSPLAGGQTTDTQYF. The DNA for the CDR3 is TGTGCCAGCTCACCACTAGCGGGGGGGCAAACGACAGATACGCAGTATTTT.

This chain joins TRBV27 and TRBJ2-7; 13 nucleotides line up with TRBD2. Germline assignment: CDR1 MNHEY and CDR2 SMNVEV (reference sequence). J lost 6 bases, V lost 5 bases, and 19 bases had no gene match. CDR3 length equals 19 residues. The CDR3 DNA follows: TGTGCCAGCAGTACCCTTACGACTAGCGGGGGGATCGGCCGGGTCGAGCAGTACTTC. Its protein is CASSTLTTSGGIGRVEQYF.

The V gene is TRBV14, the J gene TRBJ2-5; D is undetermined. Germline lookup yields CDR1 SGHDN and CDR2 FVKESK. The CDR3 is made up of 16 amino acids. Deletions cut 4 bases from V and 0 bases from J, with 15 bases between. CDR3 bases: TGTGCCAGCAGCCTTTCGCTCGCGGCGAACCAAGAGACCCAGTACTTC. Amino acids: CASSLSLAANQETQYF.